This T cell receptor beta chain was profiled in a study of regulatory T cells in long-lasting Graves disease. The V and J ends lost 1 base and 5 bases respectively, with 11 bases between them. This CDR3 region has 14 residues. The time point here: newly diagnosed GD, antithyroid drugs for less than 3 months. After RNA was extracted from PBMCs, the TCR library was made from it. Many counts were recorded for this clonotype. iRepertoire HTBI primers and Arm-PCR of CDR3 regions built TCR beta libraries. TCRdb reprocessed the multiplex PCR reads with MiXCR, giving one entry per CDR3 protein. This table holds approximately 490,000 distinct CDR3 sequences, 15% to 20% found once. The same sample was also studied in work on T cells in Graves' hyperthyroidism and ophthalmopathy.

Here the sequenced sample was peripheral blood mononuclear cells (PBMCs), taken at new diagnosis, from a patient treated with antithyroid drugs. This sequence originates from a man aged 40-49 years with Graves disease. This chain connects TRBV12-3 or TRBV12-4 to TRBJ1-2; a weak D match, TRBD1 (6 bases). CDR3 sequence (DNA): TGTGCCAGCAGTTTAGATACAGGGCCGTATGGCTACACCTTC. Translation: CASSLDTGPYGYTF.